This TCR beta chain derives from a study of T-cell reconstitution after alpha-beta-depleted transplantation in children. Unmatched junction bases numbered 1, after V lost 1 base and J lost 4 bases. There are 14 residues in the CDR3. CDR1 is SGHTA and CDR2 is FQGNSA in the germline V gene. The library targeted TCRbeta and was prepared with unique molecular identifiers. One entry per CDR3 protein, called by TCRdb with MiXCR from the PCR reads. The sample yields a few hundred thousand distinct CDR3 sequences, about a fifth seen once. The clonotype was recovered from a human donor who donated a stem cell graft to a child with acute myeloid leukemia. The V call is TRBV7-2, the J call TRBJ2-3, with 8 bases fitting TRBD1. Specimen: PBMCs from the stem cell graft donor, collected from the stem cell graft. The CDR3 bases are TGTGCCAGCAGCTTAGGGGGACAGGCAGATACGCAGTATTTT. It yields the protein CASSLGGQADTQYF.